This T cell receptor (beta chain) was retrieved from a study of cytomegalovirus exposure and HLA in healthy donors. Study-wide results and limits: Later, an analysis found that TCR clusters from the first cohort tended to co-occur in the 95 to 150 validation repertoires. Three of the chains that were CMV-associated were confirmed in vitro to be specific for CMV antigens. Cytomegalovirus association was assigned to approximately 180 TCR beta chains.

The protocol was immunoSEQ multiplex PCR, while the TCRdb copy is restricted to in-frame clones and leaves out a portion. The sample shows 150,000 to 200,000 clones, approximately 80% of them seen only once. The germline V gene encodes CDR1 MNHEY and CDR2 SMNVEV (reference sequence). Losses at the gene ends were 5 bases for V and 3 bases for J; bases not matched to a gene: 8. The CDR3 is 16 residues long. About this clone itself: Antigen: not known.

The clonotype was recovered from a woman in her thirties in good health and CMV-seropositive. What was sequenced was PBMCs. The chain carries TRBV27 and TRBJ2-7, with 12 nucleotides matching TRBD1. CDR3 sequence reads: CASSDLGTGGFYEQYF. The CDR3 DNA reads as TGTGCCAGCAGTGACTTAGGGACAGGGGGCTTCTACGAGCAGTACTTC.